The sequence of this TCR beta chain was determined in a study of OX40 agonist ivuxolimab in advanced cancers. As for the study in general: A history of anti-PD-1, anti-PD-L1 or anti-CTLA-4 therapy was acceptable, and approximately 40% had some.

Method: immunoSEQ multiplex PCR; TCRdb's copy keeps in-frame clones and lacks some. Here the sample spans under 20,000 clones, more than 70% being singletons. This clone has just a few counts. Germline lookup yields CDR1 GTSNPN and CDR2 SVGIG (reference sequence). Trimming pared 0 bases from V and 3 bases from J, leaving 9 bases between. The CDR3 covers 14 residues. Autoimmune disease history or systemic immunosuppression led to patients being barred. Collection of blood occurred at baseline, at cycle 4 day 1, and at cycle 7 day 1. The receptor's source is an adult with an advanced solid tumor such as melanoma, head and neck, liver or kidney cancer. This material consisted of CD4+ or CD8+ T cells sorted from blood, taken in a trial of the OX40 agonist ivuxolimab. This rearrangement joins TRBV30 to TRBJ1-5; a possible D gene is TRBD1 (5 bases). The CDR3 DNA reads TGTGCCTGGAGTGTAGGGGCAGACAATCAGCCCCAGCATTTT. As protein: CAWSVGADNQPQHF.